The 20 T cell receptor beta chains given below trace back to one sample, sequenced in a study of blood T cell repertoires in COVID-19. The data were produced by immunoSEQ multiplex PCR, yet TCRdb's version contains in-frame clones alone and is incomplete. The profile covers about 190,000 clones, with roughly 80% appearing a single time and roughly 6.6% taken by the ten largest. The sequencing sample was made of peripheral blood. These receptors were obtained from a woman in her forties with acute or convalescent COVID-19.

This sequence joins TRBV3-1 (or the pseudogene TRBV3-2) and TRBJ2-7; 8 bases align to TRBD1. Germline V gives CDR1 LGHDT, CDR2 YNNKEL (reference sequence). V lost 8 bases and J lost 1; bases outside the gene matches: 4. The CDR3 is 13 amino acids. The CDR3 sequence is CASRDRQSYEQYF. The DNA for the CDR3 is TGTGCCAGCCGGGACAGGCAATCCTACGAGCAGTACTTC.

The V and J genes are TRBV4-2 and TRBJ1-2; a weak D match, TRBD1 (5 bases). V shed 0 bases and J shed 7 bases, with 18 bases lying between them. Germline assignment: CDR1 LGHNA and CDR2 YNFKEQ. The CDR3 has 16 amino acids. The CDR3 loop reads CASSQDNFAGMGGYTF. The CDR3 DNA follows: TGTGCCAGCAGCCAAGATAACTTTGCAGGGATGGGTGGCTACACCTTC.

The CDR3 DNA reads TGTGCCTGGGGACTCGGGTCCTCCTATGGCTACACCTTC. As protein: CAWGLGSSYGYTF. V is TRBV30 and J is TRBJ1-2; D is unclear. Trimming stripped 5 bases from V and 4 bases from J, with 14 bases between. Germline CDR1 and CDR2: GTSNPN and SVGIG (reference sequence). The CDR3 covers 13 residues. The variable domain in full, with the rest retrieved from reference TRBV30 and TRBJ1-2, is SQTIHQWPATLVQPVGSPLSLECTVEGTSNPNLYWYRQAAGRGLQLLFYSVGIGQISSEVPQNLSASRPQDRQFILSSKKLLLSDSGFYLCAWGLGSSYGYTFGSGTRLTVV.

This chain connects TRBV21-1 to TRBJ1-1. TRBV21-1 is assigned pseudogene status. The CDR3 sequence is 15 residues long. CDR3 coding DNA: TGTGCCAGCAACCCGGGGGGGACAATGAACACTGAAGCTTTCTTT. Translated, it gives CASNPGGTMNTEAFF.

The genes are TRBV10-3 and TRBJ1-3, with 11 bases that match TRBD1. Trimming took 0 bases from V and 9 from J; bases not matched to a gene: 4. The germline CDR1 and CDR2 sequences are ENHRY and SYGVKD. This CDR3 is 15 amino acids long. The CDR3 region is CAISESGQGVGTIYF. CDR3 DNA sequence: TGTGCCATCAGTGAGTCGGGACAGGGGGTCGGCACCATATATTTT.

This clone was seen a few times. This chain joins TRBV6-5 and TRBJ2-7, with TRBD1 identical over 8 bases. V gave up 6 bases and J gave up 3 bases; unmatched junction bases: 7. The length of the CDR3 is 14 residues. The germline gives CDR1 MNHEY, CDR2 SVGAGI. The DNA of the CDR3 is TGTGCCAGCAGCAAACAGGGGGTGAGCTACGAGCAGTACTTC. Amino acids: CASSKQGVSYEQYF.

The gene calls are TRBV10-3 and TRBJ2-1; 9 bases agree with TRBD2. The V segment lost 10 bases and the J segment 5 bases; nucleotides outside the gene matches: 9. Germline V lookup: CDR1 ENHRY, CDR2 SYGVKD. This CDR3 is 14 amino acids long. The CDR3 nucleotides are TGTGCCACCCAAGAGCGGGAGGCCCACAATGAGCAGTTCTTC. Translation gives CATQEREAHNEQFF.

V usage is TRBV3-1 (or the pseudogene TRBV3-2) and J usage is TRBJ2-7, with TRBD2 matching over 7 bases. The CDR3 extends over 14 amino acids. V was clipped by 3 bases and J by 2 bases; unmatched bases: 4. CDR1 and CDR2 (germline): LGHDT, YNNKEL (reference sequence). CDR3: CASSHPGGTYEQYF. CDR3 nucleotides: TGTGCCAGCAGCCACCCGGGAGGAACCTACGAGCAGTACTTC.

The DNA for the CDR3 is TGCAGCGTATGGGGGACAACCGAAGAGCAGTACTTC. Protein sequence: CSVWGTTEEQYF. The chain couples TRBV29-1 to TRBJ2-7; weak D call: TRBD1 (6 bases). Trimming removed 6 bases from V and 7 bases from J, with 16 bases in between. The CDR3 extends over 12 amino acids. CDR1 SQVTM and CDR2 ANQGSEA come from the germline V gene.

The chain employs TRBV4-1 and TRBJ2-5; 7 nucleotides match TRBD2. Trimming cost V 4 bases and J 2 bases; bases outside gene matches: 4. The CDR3 has 14 residues. Germline CDR1 and CDR2: MGHRA and YSYEKL. The CDR3 sequence is CASSPGLSQETQYF. The CDR3 nucleotides read TGCGCCAGCAGCCCGGGACTATCACAAGAGACCCAGTACTTC.

This chain uses TRBV28 with TRBJ2-6; D may be TRBD1 (5 bases). CDR3 size: 19 residues. Germline assignment: CDR1 MDHEN and CDR2 SYDVKM. V lost 3 bases and J lost 2, with 20 bases in between. This chain's CDR3 is CASSFVPQGSRPGANVLTF. The DNA for the CDR3 is TGTGCCAGCAGTTTCGTCCCTCAGGGATCTCGTCCTGGGGCCAACGTCCTGACTTTC.

This clone came up a few times. The CDR3 protein is CASSPRDRVYEQYF. Here the CDR3 DNA reads TGTGCCAGCTCACCCCGGGACAGGGTCTACGAGCAGTACTTC. The chain has TRBV18 and TRBJ2-7, with TRBD1 identical over 9 bases. J was trimmed by 3 bases and V by 3 bases; bases with no gene match: 3. Germline assignment: CDR1 KGHSH and CDR2 LQKENI. The CDR3 covers 14 residues.

For the CDR3, the DNA is TGTGCCAGCAGGCACCCGACTAGCGGGGGGGCCAGTGCTTCGAAAGAGACCCAGTACTTC. Its protein product is CASRHPTSGGASASKETQYF. This chain links TRBV2 with TRBJ2-5; 14 nucleotides agree with TRBD2. This CDR3 has 20 amino acids. The germline V gene has CDR1 SNHLY and CDR2 FYNNEI. Trimming at V came to 6 bases and at J to 3 bases, leaving 18 bases not matched to a gene.

This chain links TRBV7-3 with TRBJ2-4; maybe TRBD1 (5 bases). In germline, CDR1 is SGHTA, CDR2 FQGTGA. Between the trimmed V and J ends, which lost 2 bases and 5 bases, there was a span of 10 bases. The CDR3 length is 14 residues. The CDR3 here is CASSLRPGQNIQYF. CDR3 sequence (DNA): TGTGCCAGCAGCTTACGCCCAGGGCAAAACATTCAGTACTTC. Complete variable domain (other parts from reference TRBV7-3 and TRBJ2-4): GAGVSQTPSNKVTEKGKYVELRCDPISGHTALYWYRQSLGQGPEFLIYFQGTGAADDSGLPNDRFFAVRPEGSVSTLKIQRTERGDSAVYLCASSLRPGQNIQYFGAGTRLSVL.

The chain combines TRBV6-5 with TRBJ1-5, with 7 bases lining up with TRBD1. The CDR3 has 14 residues. V was clipped by 4 bases and J by 7 bases; unmatched bases: 7. Germline V gene lookup returns CDR1 MNHEY and CDR2 SVGAGI. This chain's CDR3 is CASSSPGTVQPQHF. The CDR3 DNA sequence: TGTGCCAGCAGTTCCCCCGGGACAGTCCAGCCCCAGCATTTT.

This clone has more than one count but fewer than ten. The rearrangement uses TRBV27 and TRBJ1-1; 9 bases fit TRBD1. The trim removed 5 bases at V and 4 bases at J, leaving 8 bases unmatched. Germline V CDR1 and CDR2: MNHEY, SMNVEV (reference sequence). The length of the CDR3 is 15 residues. CDR3 loop: CASSPGDRATTEAFF. The CDR3 DNA is TGTGCCAGCAGTCCCGGGGACAGGGCAACCACTGAAGCTTTCTTT.

The V call is TRBV6-1, the J call TRBJ1-3; D unclear. CDR1 is MNHNS and CDR2 is SASEGT in the germline V gene. Trimming removed 3 bases from V and 0 bases from J, with 18 bases in between. This CDR3 has 18 amino acids. This CDR3 reads CASSDPGRRRSSGNTIYF. In DNA form, the CDR3 reads TGTGCCAGCAGTGACCCTGGGAGGCGTAGGAGCTCTGGAAACACCATATATTTT.

This chain connects TRBV21-1 to TRBJ2-7; no check of the table's D call, TRBD1, against the DNA was made. TRBV21-1 is given as a pseudogene. This CDR3 region has 16 residues. The CDR3 sequence: CASSKVLGTGINEQYF. As DNA, the CDR3 is TGTGCCAGCAGCAAAGTCCTCGGGACAGGGATCAACGAGCAGTACTTC.

In its sample, this clone was seen a few times. The chain uses TRBV28 and TRBJ1-5; no reliable D call. V lost 3 bases and J lost 1, with 10 bases in between. Germline values: CDR1 MDHEN, CDR2 SYDVKM. This CDR3 has 15 residues. The CDR3, as DNA: TGTGCCAGCAGTTTCAACAGCAGAAGCAATCAGCCCCAGCATTTT. It is translated as CASSFNSRSNQPQHF. Full variable domain (remainder filled in from reference TRBV28 and TRBJ1-5): DVKVTQSSRYLVKRTGEKVFLECVQDMDHENMFWYRQDPGLGLRLIYFSYDVKMKEKGDIPEGYSVSREKKERFSLILESASTNQTSMYLCASSFNSRSNQPQHFGDGTRLSIL.

The table lists this clone with a count of one. The V call is TRBV7-2, the J call TRBJ2-2, with 8 nucleotides matching TRBD2. J gave up 3 bases and V 1 base, and 10 bases lay outside the gene matches. The CDR3 runs to 18 residues. CDR1 and CDR2 (germline): SGHTA, FQGNSA. The CDR3 is CASSLGFSGGRYTGELFF. For the CDR3, the DNA is TGTGCCAGCAGCTTAGGATTCAGCGGGGGCCGTTACACCGGGGAGCTGTTTTTT.